The 27 T cell receptor beta chains listed next were all sequenced from one sample in a study of blood T cell repertoires in COVID-19. Measured with immunoSEQ multiplex PCR; TCRdb has only the in-frame clones, and not every one. The data show over 400,000 clones, with 70% to 90% seen just once and 3.2% held by the top ten. The sample comprised peripheral blood. The source of these receptors is a human donor in a cohort sampled during active COVID-19.

The V gene is TRBV12-3 or TRBV12-4, the J gene TRBJ2-7; TRBD2 matches at 8 bases. V dropped 6 bases and J dropped 8; count of bases not matched to a gene: 9. The length of the CDR3 is 13 residues. CDR3 in DNA: TGTGCCAGCAGCCCCTTCGGGGGGGGCAAGCAGTACTTC. Encoded protein: CASSPFGGGKQYF.

This sequence joins TRBV9 and TRBJ1-3; D might be TRBD1 (6 bases). CDR1 and CDR2 from the germline V gene are SGDLS and YYNGEE. This CDR3 is 17 amino acids long. Trimming took 1 base from V and 4 from J, leaving 18 bases between them. The CDR3 DNA sequence: TGTGCCAGCAGCGTATTTGCTTCGGTGGACAGCGGAAACACCATATATTTT. Translating gives CASSVFASVDSGNTIYF.

The table lists this clone with a few counts. The chain combines TRBV19 with TRBJ2-7; a weak D match, TRBD2 (6 bases). The germline V and J ends were trimmed by 0 bases and 4 bases, with 10 bases remaining between them. The CDR3 loop spans 14 amino acids. Germline-derived CDR1 and CDR2 are LNHDA and SQIVND (reference sequence). The CDR3 nucleotides are TGTGCCAGTAGTATAGAGGAGGGGCATTACGAGCAGTACTTC. Translation gives CASSIEEGHYEQYF.

The genes are TRBV7-2 and TRBJ1-5, with D possibly being TRBD1 (6 bases). V was trimmed by 3 bases and J by 0 bases, leaving 12 bases between them. The CDR3 totals 16 residues. Germline loops: CDR1 SGHTA, CDR2 FQGNSA. The CDR3 is CASSLHRAYSNQPQHF. CDR3 in DNA: TGTGCCAGCAGCTTGCACAGGGCCTATAGCAATCAGCCCCAGCATTTT.

The rearrangement uses TRBV30 and TRBJ1-3, with TRBD1 identical over 9 bases. V dropped 4 bases and J dropped 9; count of bases not matched to a gene: 7. Germline V gives CDR1 GTSNPN, CDR2 SVGIG (reference sequence). This CDR3 contains 13 residues. The CDR3 DNA follows: TGTGCCTGGAATGGACAGGGGATGGGCACCATATATTTT. Its protein is CAWNGQGMGTIYF.

The J gene is TRBJ2-7, the V gene TRBV18; tentative D call: TRBD2 (5 bases). This CDR3 is built from 13 residues. Trimming cost V 2 bases and J 7 bases, with 12 bases left between them. The V gene's germline CDR1 is KGHSH and CDR2 LQKENI. The DNA for the CDR3 is TGTGCCAGCTCACCAGACTTGACGGGGGAGCAGTACTTC. This translates into CASSPDLTGEQYF.

V and J are TRBV7-2 and TRBJ1-1; D call uncertain. From germline, CDR1 is SGHTA and CDR2 FQGNSA. This CDR3 region has 14 residues. Trimming pared 2 bases from V and 1 base from J, leaving 8 bases between. The CDR3 loop reads CASSLSPGNTEAFF. In DNA form, the CDR3 reads TGTGCCAGCAGCTTATCCCCAGGGAACACTGAAGCTTTCTTT.

The chain uses TRBV6-6 and TRBJ1-4, with D perhaps TRBD1 (5 bases). CDR3 length equals 15 residues. From germline, CDR1 is MNHNY and CDR2 SVGAGI (reference sequence). The V end lost 2 bases, the J end lost 3 bases, and 10 bases lay between the germline ends. DNA for the CDR3: TGTGCCAGCAGTTACGGCGGGGCCCCTAATGAAAAACTGTTTTTT. Translating it yields CASSYGGAPNEKLFF.

CDR3 region: CASRGGTGATNEKLFF. CDR3 nucleotide sequence: TGTGCCAGCAGAGGGGGGACAGGGGCAACTAATGAAAAACTGTTTTTT. The genes are TRBV10-3 and TRBJ1-4; 10 bases map to TRBD1. Germline V gives CDR1 ENHRY, CDR2 SYGVKD. The CDR3 has 16 amino acids. The V gene end was trimmed by 10 bases and the J gene end by 0 bases; junction bases not matched to a gene: 8.

CDR3 residues: CASSQEGYGEQFF. The CDR3 bases are TGTGCCAGCAGCCAGGAGGGATACGGTGAGCAGTTCTTC. This sequence joins TRBV4-2 and TRBJ2-1; possible D gene TRBD2, 6 bases. The CDR3 sequence is 13 residues long. Trimming stripped 3 bases from V and 9 bases from J, with 12 bases between. Germline CDR1 LGHNA, CDR2 YNFKEQ.

The chain couples TRBV19 to TRBJ1-1; TRBD1 matches at 8 bases. V lost 5 bases, J lost 11 bases, and 7 bases stayed unmatched. CDR1 is LNHDA, CDR2 SQIVND, per germline (reference sequence). The CDR3 has 12 residues. CDR3 residues: CASSLRTGWAFF. The CDR3 DNA is TGTGCCAGTAGTCTCCGGACAGGGTGGGCTTTCTTT.

V usage is TRBV19 and J usage is TRBJ2-4, with a weak D call TRBD2 (6 bases). V gave up 5 bases and J gave up 5 bases, with 16 bases separating them. CDR3 length: 15 residues. The germline V gene has CDR1 LNHDA and CDR2 SQIVND (reference sequence). The chain's CDR3 is CASSPFGAGENIQYF. In DNA form, the CDR3 reads TGTGCCAGTAGTCCTTTCGGAGCGGGCGAAAACATTCAGTACTTC.

The V gene is TRBV4-1, the J gene TRBJ2-7; a weak D match, TRBD1 (6 bases). With 1 base removed from V and 7 bases from J, the gap between germline ends came to 14 bases. The germline V gene has CDR1 MGHRA and CDR2 YSYEKL. There are 14 residues in the CDR3. The CDR3 sequence is CASSQVTGTGEQYF. The CDR3 bases are TGCGCCAGCAGCCAAGTAACAGGGACGGGGGAGCAGTACTTC.

V gene TRBV6-5 combines with J gene TRBJ1-1, with D tentatively TRBD1 (6 bases). The V gene's germline CDR1 is MNHEY and CDR2 SVGAGI. There are 15 residues in the CDR3. V shed 3 bases and J shed 1 base, with 12 bases lying between them. CDR3 nucleotides: TGTGCCAGCAGTTATACCCCGGACAGGAACACTGAAGCTTTCTTT. Amino acid sequence: CASSYTPDRNTEAFF.

In nucleotides, the CDR3 is TGTGCCAGTAGTATAGGGCCCTTTGATAGCGGGTATGAGCAGTTCTTC. It encodes CASSIGPFDSGYEQFF. The chain is built from TRBV19 and TRBJ2-1; TRBD2 matches 7 bases. J was trimmed by 8 bases and V by 1 base; bases with no gene match: 11. Germline V CDR1 and CDR2: LNHDA, SQIVND (reference sequence). The CDR3 spans 16 residues. The full variable domain, rest sourced from reference TRBV19 and TRBJ2-1, is DGGITQSPKYLFRKEGQNVTLSCEQNLNHDAMYWYRQDPGQGLRLIYYSQIVNDFQKGDIAEGYSVSREKKESFPLTVTSAQKNPTAFYLCASSIGPFDSGYEQFFGPGTRLTVL.

This rearrangement joins TRBV5-4 to TRBJ2-1; TRBD1 agrees at 7 bases. Trimming removed 4 bases from V and 10 bases from J; junction bases left unmatched: 5. The germline CDR1 and CDR2 sequences are SGHNT and YYREEE (reference sequence). This CDR3 has 12 residues. Here the CDR3 reads CASSPPGQEQFF. The CDR3 region has the DNA TGTGCCAGCAGCCCTCCGGGACAGGAGCAGTTCTTC.

This clone turned up a few times. The rearrangement links TRBV27 to TRBJ2-1, with TRBD2 matching over 8 bases. The CDR3 is made up of 10 amino acids. V was pared by 8 bases and J by 12 bases, with 3 bases of the junction left unmatched. Germline V lookup: CDR1 MNHEY, CDR2 SMNVEV (reference sequence). For the CDR3, the DNA is TGTGCCAGCGGCGGGAGGTTGCAGTTCTTC. Its protein is CASGGRLQFF.

The chain uses TRBV18 and TRBJ2-2, with TRBD1 identical over 9 bases. This CDR3 comprises 16 residues. CDR1 and CDR2 (germline): KGHSH, LQKENI. V lost 6 bases, J lost 5 bases, and 10 bases stayed unmatched. CDR3 sequence reads: CASSRSQGAETGELFF. The CDR3 DNA follows: TGTGCCAGCTCCCGGTCACAGGGGGCTGAAACCGGGGAGCTGTTTTTT.

This clone appeared a single time. This chain uses TRBV7-9 with TRBJ2-7, with D maybe TRBD2 (5 bases). Germline V lookup: CDR1 SEHNR, CDR2 FQNEAQ (reference sequence). The CDR3 extends over 13 amino acids. Trimming removed 4 bases at V and 4 bases at J, with 11 bases between. CDR3 DNA sequence: TGTGCCAGCAGCTCCCCCGGCGGGTACGAGCAGTACTTC. This encodes CASSSPGGYEQYF.

The V and J genes are TRBV30 and TRBJ2-1, with 13 nucleotides matching TRBD2. The trim removed 2 bases at V and 4 bases at J, leaving 11 bases unmatched. This CDR3 comprises 18 residues. Germline loops: CDR1 GTSNPN, CDR2 SVGIG (reference sequence). The CDR3 DNA reads TGTGCCTGGAGTCCAAGTCCGACTAGCGGGAGGCGGTACAATGAGCAGTTCTTC. This codes for CAWSPSPTSGRRYNEQFF.

Regarding this clone: This sample includes further DNA sequences coding for the same CDR3. The V gene is TRBV19, the J gene TRBJ2-7, with 11 bases fitting TRBD2. Per the germline V gene, CDR1 is LNHDA and CDR2 is SQIVND (reference sequence). This CDR3 has 14 residues. Germline trimming cut 9 bases from V and 0 bases from J; bases unmatched to any gene: 4. CDR3 DNA: TGTGCCAGCAGGCTAGCGGGAGGCTCCTACGAGCAGTACTTC. This translates into CASRLAGGSYEQYF.

The V gene is TRBV7-2, the J gene TRBJ2-3; 10 bases are shared with TRBD2. The CDR3 runs 16 residues. Germline V gene lookup returns CDR1 SGHTA and CDR2 FQGNSA. V shed 2 bases and J 1 base; nucleotides not matched to a gene: 3. Here the CDR3 DNA reads TGTGCCAGCAGCTTACAAGCGGGAGGGGGCACAGATACGCAGTATTTT. It specifies CASSLQAGGGTDTQYF. Full variable domain (remainder filled in from reference TRBV7-2 and TRBJ2-3): GAGVSQSPSNKVTEKGKDVELRCDPISGHTALYWYRQSLGQGLEFLIYFQGNSAPDKSGLPSDRFSAERTGGSVSTLTIQRTQQEDSAVYLCASSLQAGGGTDTQYFGPGTRLTVL.

The chain links TRBV2 to TRBJ2-7; 10 bases fit TRBD1. Per the germline V gene, CDR1 is SNHLY and CDR2 is FYNNEI. This CDR3 has 15 residues. The junction had 4 bases not matched to a gene; V was cut back by 5 bases and J by 0 bases. The CDR3 loop is CASSLTGGASYEQYF. In DNA form, the CDR3 reads TGTGCCAGCAGTCTGACAGGGGGCGCCTCCTACGAGCAGTACTTC.

The chain couples TRBV7-9 to TRBJ2-1, with 9 bases aligning to TRBD2. With V trimmed by 7 bases and J by 5 bases, 12 bases remained unmatched. CDR1 is SEHNR and CDR2 is FQNEAQ in the germline V gene (reference sequence). This CDR3 is 16 amino acids long. DNA of the CDR3: TGTGCCAGCATCCGGGTTTGGCGGGAGGGTGACAATGAGCAGTTCTTC. It is translated as CASIRVWREGDNEQFF.

The chain is built from TRBV29-1 and TRBJ2-1, with TRBD2 as a possible D gene (6 bases). V gave up 3 bases and J gave up 6 bases, with 9 bases separating them. This CDR3 contains 12 residues. The V gene's germline CDR1 is SQVTM and CDR2 ANQGSEA. CDR3 region: CSVEFSGNEQFF. The CDR3 DNA follows: TGCAGCGTTGAGTTTAGCGGCAATGAGCAGTTCTTC.

V gene TRBV19 combines with J gene TRBJ2-7; TRBD1 matches at 8 bases. V shed 5 bases and J 6 bases; nucleotides not matched to a gene: 6. The V gene's germline CDR1 is LNHDA and CDR2 SQIVND (reference sequence). The CDR3 totals 13 residues. The CDR3 loop is CASSPDRVSEQYF. As DNA, the CDR3 is TGTGCCAGTAGTCCGGACAGGGTCTCCGAGCAGTACTTC.

Comment on this clone: The junction shows a germline mismatch at one end, possibly a read error. This chain links TRBV6-6 with TRBJ2-5; 8 nucleotides line up with TRBD1. The CDR3 loop spans 16 amino acids. The V gene's germline CDR1 is MNHNY and CDR2 SVGAGI (reference sequence). CDR3 sequence: CASSDSRQGRPETQYF. The CDR3 DNA follows: TGTGCCAGCAGTGACTCCAGACAGGGGCGACCAGAGACCCAGTACTTC.